This T cell receptor beta chain was recorded in a study of blood T cell repertoires in COVID-19. The wider study: Samples representing acute and convalescent COVID-19 were sourced from the United States, Italy and Spain. In each case, the material was cDNA or gDNA derived from T cells, B-cell-depleted T cells, or PBMCs.

In the original workflow: Estimates of nucleated cell counts were drawn from the amplification of reference gene primers. Method: immunoSEQ multiplex PCR; TCRdb's copy keeps in-frame clones and lacks some. D and trimming were read from the DNA, whereas the V and J calls and clone size are those reported in that table. Here the sample spans fewer than 350,000 clones, approximately 80% being singletons. The CDR3 covers 16 residues. CDR1 is SEHNR, CDR2 FQNEAQ, per germline (reference sequence). Trimming cost V 5 bases and J 5 bases, with 22 bases left between them. This chain links TRBV7-9 with TRBJ2-7; D is perhaps TRBD1 (6 bases). The TCR was taken from a woman aged 60-75 years with active or convalescent COVID-19. Sequencing was done on a sample of peripheral blood. This CDR3 reads CASSPPRVQGINEQYF. The DNA for the CDR3 is TGTGCCAGCAGCCCCCCAAGGGTCCAGGGGATTAACGAGCAGTACTTC.